This is a list of T cell receptor beta chains from one sample in a study of vaccination and CD4 T cells after COVID-19. MiXCR, applied by TCRdb to the PCR reads, yields one record per CDR3 protein. The table has more than 20,000 distinct CDR3 sequences, 45% to 55% seen once. The sequencing used CD4+ T cells from blood, collected before SARS-CoV-2 vaccination. All receptors come from a human donor who had recovered from COVID-19. Each CDR3 is given with its conserved first and last residue. A D gene is named only where the DNA matches it firmly. Not all rows give a size; the values are once, few, many and, for expanded clones, a class.

D | J | size | V | DNA | CDR3
. | TRBJ2-7 | once | TRBV19 | TGTGCCAGTAGTACAGATGACCGCTACGAGCAGTACTTC | CASSTDDRYEQYF
. | TRBJ2-7 | . | TRBV6-1 | TGTGCCAGCAGGCAGGGGCCCGGCTACGAGCAGTACTTC | CASRQGPGYEQYF
TRBD2 | TRBJ2-5 | . | TRBV11-2 | TGTGCCAGCAGCCCCCGACTAGCGGGAGGTTGGGAGACCCAGTACTTC | CASSPRLAGGWETQYF
. | TRBJ1-5 | few | TRBV21-1 | TGTGCCAGCAGCAAAGGAGGGACAGGGGGCCTCGGCAATCAGCCCCAGCATTTT | CASSKGGTGGLGNQPQHF
TRBD2 | TRBJ2-2 | . | TRBV14 | TGTGCCAGCAGCCGCGGACTAGCGGGAGTGTTCTCCGGGGAGCTGTTTTTT | CASSRGLAGVFSGELFF
. | TRBJ1-2 | . | TRBV5-5 | TGTGCCAGCAGCTTGATCCAGGGGCCGTACTATGGCTACACCTTC | CASSLIQGPYYGYTF
. | TRBJ1-1 | . | TRBV20-1 | TGCAGGGGAGCCGAGGGGGGCACTGAAGCTTTCTTT | CRGAEGGTEAFF
. | TRBJ1-5 | few | TRBV2 | TGTGCCAGCAGTGAGGGGGGCGGGCAGCCCCAGCATTTT | CASSEGGGQPQHF
TRBD2 | TRBJ2-5 | . | TRBV7-8 | TGTGCCAGCAGCTTAGGGCGCGGGAGGCAAGAGACCCAGTACTTC | CASSLGRGRQETQYF
. | TRBJ1-5 | few | TRBV7-8 | TGTGCCAGCAGCCCTCAGGGAGGGAGGAACAATCAGCCCCAGCATTTT | CASSPQGGRNNQPQHF
TRBD2 | TRBJ2-2 | . | TRBV6-1 | TGTGCCAGCAGGCGGGGGGCTGTCGGGGAGCTGTTTTTT | CASRRGAVGELFF
. | TRBJ2-7 | . | TRBV20-1 | TGCAGTGCTAGGGGATTAAGGGCCCCCGAGCAGTACTTC | CSARGLRAPEQYF
. | TRBJ2-3 | few | TRBV24-1 | TGTGCCACCCAGACGAGCACAGATACGCAGTATTTT | CATQTSTDTQYF
. | TRBJ2-5 | once | TRBV27 | TGTGCCAGCAGTTTTAGGGGCGGAGAGACCCAGTACTTC | CASSFRGGETQYF
TRBD1 | TRBJ2-7 | . | TRBV27 | TGTGCCAGCAGTCGGACAGGGCTAGCCTACGAGCAGTACTTC | CASSRTGLAYEQYF
. | TRBJ1-6 | . | TRBV4-1 | TGCGCCAGCAGCCAATCGGCACTGACAGTTAATTCACCCCTCCACTTT | CASSQSALTVNSPLHF
TRBD1 | TRBJ2-5 | few | TRBV20-1 | TGCAGTGCAGGACAGGGGAATGTAGAGACCCAGTACTTC | CSAGQGNVETQYF